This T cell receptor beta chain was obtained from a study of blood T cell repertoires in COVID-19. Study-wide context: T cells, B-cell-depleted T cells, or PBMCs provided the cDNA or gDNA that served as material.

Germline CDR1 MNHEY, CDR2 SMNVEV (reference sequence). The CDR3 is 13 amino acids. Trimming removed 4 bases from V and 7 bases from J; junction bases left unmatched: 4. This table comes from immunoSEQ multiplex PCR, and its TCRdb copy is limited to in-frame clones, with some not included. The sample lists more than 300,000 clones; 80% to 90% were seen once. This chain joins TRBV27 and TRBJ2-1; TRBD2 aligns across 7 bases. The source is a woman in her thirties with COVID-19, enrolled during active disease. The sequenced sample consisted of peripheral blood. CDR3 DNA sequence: TGTGCCAGCAGTTCATCCGGGGGGAATGAGCAGTTCTTC. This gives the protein CASSSSGGNEQFF.